This T cell receptor (beta chain) emerged from a study of cytomegalovirus exposure and HLA in healthy donors. The study ran its PCR with 60 Vbeta and 13 Jbeta primers. Profiled with immunoSEQ multiplex PCR; TCRdb holds only in-frame clones, not every one. There are a few hundred thousand clones in the sample; roughly 80% occur only once, and 2.9% lies in the top ten. The germline V and J ends were trimmed by 4 bases and 4 bases, with 14 bases remaining between them. This CDR3 comprises 14 residues. Germline V gene sequence: CDR1 MNHNY, CDR2 SVGAGI (reference sequence). The gene calls are TRBV6-6 and TRBJ2-7, with a possible D match to TRBD1 (5 bases). Material for sequencing was PBMCs. The source of this sequence is a man between 25 and 39 years old in good health and CMV-seronegative. This CDR3 is CASSFRQIPYEQYF. The CDR3, as DNA: TGTGCCAGCAGTTTCAGACAGATACCTTACGAGCAGTACTTC.